This T cell receptor (beta chain) was captured in a study of T cell repertoires in cytomegalovirus infection. The overall study: Recently identified HLA-C-restricted CMV epitopes were used, and well-studied HLA-B-restricted CMV epitopes were used as well. Study-level findings and limits: Carriers of CMV plus the relevant HLA were identified by cumulative public TCR beta family frequency.

TCRdb redid the calling of the reads with MiXCR, one entry per CDR3 protein. The sample lists about 830,000 distinct CDR3 sequences, approximately 32% occurring once. This clonotype was detected only a few times. Its antigen is unidentified. V lost 5 bases and J lost 3, with 14 bases in between. This CDR3 is 14 amino acids long. Per the germline V gene, CDR1 is PRHDT and CDR2 is FYEKMQ (reference sequence). Here the sequenced sample was cultured CD8+ T cells from PBMCs, taken from culture after CMV antigen stimulation. V gene TRBV13 combines with J gene TRBJ2-7; unclear D gene. The TCR originated in a human donor in good health (CMV status not recorded). Some clones in this sample may be carry-over from other donors' samples. In DNA form, the CDR3 reads TGTGCCAGCAGCAGTGACGCTAACGTCTACGAGCAGTACTTC. It is translated as CASSSDANVYEQYF. The whole variable domain, remainder taken from reference TRBV13 and TRBJ2-7, is AAGVIQSPRHLIKEKRETATLKCYPIPRHDTVYWYQQGPGQDPQFLISFYEKMQSDKGSIPDRFSAQQFSDYHSELNMSSLELGDSALYFCASSSDANVYEQYFGPGTRLTVT.